This T cell receptor (beta chain) was identified in a study of T-cell memory formation after mild COVID-19. This CDR3 spans 15 amino acids. Trimming took 1 base from V and 1 from J; bases not matched to a gene: 4. CDR1 is SGHTA and CDR2 is FQGNSA in the germline V gene. This clonotype has ten or more counts. MiXCR, run by TCRdb on the 5' RACE reads, gives a single entry per CDR3 protein. The data contain 45,000 or so distinct CDR3 sequences, roughly 7.2% of them singletons. The sequence derives from an adult who had mild COVID-19 (a few samples of this study predate the infection). Cell type and time point are not known. V usage is TRBV7-2 and J usage is TRBJ2-7; 7 positions agree with TRBD2. The source material was PBMCs or a T cell subset sorted from them (not recorded which). DNA for the CDR3: TGTGCCAGCAGCTTAGGGTCTAGCGGTTCCTACGAGCAGTACTTC. This encodes CASSLGSSGSYEQYF.